This T cell receptor beta chain was profiled in a study of OX40 agonist ivuxolimab in advanced cancers. Study-level information: Three patients, one with hepatocellular carcinoma and two with cutaneous melanoma, responded partially.

Only in-frame clones appear in the TCRdb table, and some are missing; sequencing was by immunoSEQ multiplex PCR. Of 77,000 or so clones listed, around 85% are singletons. As concerns this clone: The antigen remains unidentified.

The study's findings and limits: The study observed clonal expansion of CD4+ and CD8+ blood T cells by week 6 at 0.1 to 3.0 mg/kg.

Germline V lookup: CDR1 SGHRS, CDR2 YFSETQ. This CDR3 is 15 amino acids long. V shed 1 base and J shed 2 bases, with 12 bases lying between them. The sample in question was CD4+ or CD8+ T cells sorted from blood, obtained in a trial of the OX40 agonist ivuxolimab. The chain joins TRBV5-1 to TRBJ2-5; D gene ambiguous. The sequence was collected from an adult with an advanced solid tumor such as melanoma, head and neck, liver or kidney cancer. The CDR3 nucleotides are TGCGCCAGCAGCTTGTTGGGTCAGCTACAAGAGACCCAGTACTTC. It codes for CASSLLGQLQETQYF.